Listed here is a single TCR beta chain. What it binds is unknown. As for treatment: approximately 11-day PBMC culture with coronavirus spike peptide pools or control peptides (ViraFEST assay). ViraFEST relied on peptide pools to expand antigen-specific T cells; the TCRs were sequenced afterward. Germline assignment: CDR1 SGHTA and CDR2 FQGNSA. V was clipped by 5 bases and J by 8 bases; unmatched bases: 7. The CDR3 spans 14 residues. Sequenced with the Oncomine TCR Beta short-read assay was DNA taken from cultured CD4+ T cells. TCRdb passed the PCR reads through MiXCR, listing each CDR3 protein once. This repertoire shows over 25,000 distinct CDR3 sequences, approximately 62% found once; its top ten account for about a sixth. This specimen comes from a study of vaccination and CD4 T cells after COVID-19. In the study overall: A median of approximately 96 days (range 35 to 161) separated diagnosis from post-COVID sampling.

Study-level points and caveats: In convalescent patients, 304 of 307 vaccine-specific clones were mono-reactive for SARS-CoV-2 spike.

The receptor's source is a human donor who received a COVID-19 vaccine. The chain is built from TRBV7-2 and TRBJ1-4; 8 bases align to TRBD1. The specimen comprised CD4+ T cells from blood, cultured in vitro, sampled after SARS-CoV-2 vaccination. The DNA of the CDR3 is TGTGCCAGCAGCCTTCAGGGGGCCGGGGAAAAACTGTTTTTT. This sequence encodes CASSLQGAGEKLFF. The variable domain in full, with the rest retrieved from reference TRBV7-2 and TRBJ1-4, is GAGVSQSPSNKVTEKGKDVELRCDPISGHTALYWYRQSLGQGLEFLIYFQGNSAPDKSGLPSDRFSAERTGGSVSTLTIQRTQQEDSAVYLCASSLQGAGEKLFFGSGTQLSVL.